This TCR beta chain was retrieved from a study of monozygotic twins with inflammatory bowel disease. General study findings and limits: Twin pairs that were concordant did not differ from discordant pairs in repertoire similarity, possibly from limited power.

Collection yielded roughly 2.3 ml of blood per donor. UMIs were attached via template switching, each with a 6-nucleotide sample barcode. TCRdb re-analyzed the 5' RACE reads; it lists each CDR3 protein once, without DNA. The sample includes around 410,000 distinct CDR3 sequences. Concerning this clonotype itself: Antigen: not known.

The sequenced material came from blood. The clonotype comes from a human donor with ulcerative colitis or Crohn's disease, or a healthy co-twin of an affected twin (not recorded which).

CDR3 sequence reads: CASSEGGTQYF. This rearrangement joins TRBV2 to TRBJ2-5; TCRdb outputs TRBD1, but without DNA this stays unchecked. The CDR3 covers 11 residues. CDR1 and CDR2 (germline): SNHLY, FYNNEI.